Presented here are 2 T cell receptor beta chains from one specimen sequenced in a study of blood T cell repertoires in COVID-19. The protocol was immunoSEQ multiplex PCR, while the TCRdb copy is restricted to in-frame clones and leaves out a portion. The repertoire has hundreds of thousands of clones, about 88% of them found once; the top ten carry around 0.7%. The sample consisted of peripheral blood. Receptors originate from a man aged 35 to 55 with acute or convalescent COVID-19.

V is TRBV7-3 and J is TRBJ2-7; TRBD2 matches at 12 bases. Germline V gene data show CDR1 as SGHTA and CDR2 as FQGTGA. CDR3 length: 15 residues. J gave up 3 bases and V 2 bases, and 2 bases lay outside the gene matches. The CDR3 protein is CASSLGLAGIYEQYF. The CDR3 nucleotides are TGTGCCAGCAGCTTAGGACTAGCGGGGATCTACGAGCAGTACTTC.

This rearrangement joins TRBV30 to TRBJ1-2, with D possibly being TRBD1 (5 bases). The germline V gene has CDR1 GTSNPN and CDR2 SVGIG (reference sequence). Trimming shortened V by 7 bases and J by 0 bases, and 24 bases separated the two germline ends. CDR3 size: 17 residues. CDR3 sequence: CALNRGRGTPPNYGYTF. The CDR3 DNA reads TGTGCCTTAAATAGGGGCAGAGGAACACCTCCTAACTATGGCTACACCTTC. Full variable domain (rest looked up from reference TRBV30 and TRBJ1-2): SQTIHQWPATLVQPVGSPLSLECTVEGTSNPNLYWYRQAAGRGLQLLFYSVGIGQISSEVPQNLSASRPQDRQFILSSKKLLLSDSGFYLCALNRGRGTPPNYGYTFGSGTRLTVV.